This passage covers 23 T cell receptor beta chains from one sample sequenced in a study of Graves' ophthalmopathy and Graves' hyperthyroidism (dated by TCRdb to the late 2010s). TCRdb records Illumina HiSeq 2000 as the sequencer. For repertoire sequencing, TCR beta CDR3 regions were amplified from RNA transcripts. HTBI primers and the Qiagen OneStep RT-PCR kit were used in a first-round RT-PCR, which was followed by a second-round multiplex PCR, size selection and purification. The public reads were reanalyzed by TCRdb: fastp trimming at Q25, MiXCR alignment, in-frame beta chains only. Rows are unified per CDR3 protein, each entry keeping the most common DNA and genes. The sample table lists about 390,000 distinct CDR3 sequences, approximately 15% of them with a count of one. Together, the top ten hold approximately 7% of the sample. Sequenced input: peripheral blood. Every receptor here comes from a young woman with stable Graves' hyperthyroidism. Donor details come from another sample of the same person, matched by shared clones.

This chain uses TRBV3-1 with TRBJ2-7, with 8 bases lining up with TRBD2. The CDR3 is 14 residues long. CDR1 is LGHDT and CDR2 is YNNKEL in the germline V gene (reference sequence). J was trimmed by 0 bases and V by 5 bases; bases with no gene match: 3. The CDR3 nucleotides are TGTGCCAGCAGCACGGGAGGGGCCTCCTACGAGCAGTACTTC. Translated, it gives CASSTGGASYEQYF.

This clonotype occurred many times. The chain has TRBV20-1 and TRBJ2-7; the match to TRBD1 covers 9 bases. V dropped 5 bases and J dropped 3; count of bases not matched to a gene: 5. In germline, CDR1 is DFQATT, CDR2 SNEGSKA (reference sequence). The CDR3 is 13 residues long. The CDR3 DNA is TGCAGTGCTCCGGGACAGGGATACTACGAGCAGTACTTC. Translation gives CSAPGQGYYEQYF.

The rearrangement uses TRBV7-6 and TRBJ1-1; D remains unclear. Germline CDR1 SGHVS, CDR2 FNYEAQ. The CDR3 loop spans 16 amino acids. Trimming took off 2 bases at V and 0 bases at J, with 13 bases between the two ends. Here the CDR3 reads CASSLSQATLNTEAFF. In nucleotides, the CDR3 is TGTGCCAGCAGCTTATCTCAGGCGACGTTGAACACTGAAGCTTTCTTT.

This clonotype was detected many times. This chain joins TRBV6-1 and TRBJ1-2; TRBD1 is a possible D gene (6 bases). In germline, CDR1 is MNHNS, CDR2 SASEGT. Deletions cut 6 bases from V and 0 bases from J, with 14 bases between. This CDR3 region has 15 residues. CDR3 residues: CASRNPDSSNYGYTF. The CDR3 DNA reads TGTGCCAGCAGGAATCCGGACAGCTCTAACTATGGCTACACCTTC.

This clonotype was found many times. The V call is TRBV2, the J call TRBJ1-1; D may be TRBD1 (5 bases). Germline CDR1 SNHLY, CDR2 FYNNEI. V lost 2 bases, J lost 8 bases, and 9 bases lay in between. The length of the CDR3 is 12 residues. CDR3 region: CASSELGTEAFF. CDR3 nucleotide sequence: TGTGCCAGCAGTGAATTGGGGACCGAAGCTTTCTTT.

The sample holds many counts of this clonotype. This chain links TRBV6-1 with TRBJ2-7; 7 positions agree with TRBD2. This CDR3 has 14 amino acids. The V gene end was trimmed by 7 bases and the J gene end by 0 bases; junction bases not matched to a gene: 6. CDR1 and CDR2 from the germline V gene are MNHNS and SASEGT. The CDR3 loop is CASTPGDYSYEQYF. The DNA for the CDR3 is TGTGCCAGCACCCCCGGGGACTACTCCTACGAGCAGTACTTC.

Concerning this clonotype itself: The junction departs from the called germline gene at one end, perhaps through a read error. The rearrangement joins TRBV7-2 to TRBJ2-4; no clear D. Germline V gene lookup returns CDR1 SGHTA and CDR2 FQGNSA. This CDR3 is 14 amino acids long. The CDR3 protein is CASSLNPIGNIKYF. CDR3 nucleotides: TGTGCCAGCAGCTTAAACCCCATTGGGAACATTAAGTACTTC.

This clonotype was seen repeatedly, ten times or more. The J gene is TRBJ2-7, the V gene TRBV10-3, with no clear D. The ends were cut back, 10 bases at V and 2 bases at J, with 24 bases in the middle. Germline V gene lookup returns CDR1 ENHRY and CDR2 SYGVKD. The CDR3 length is 16 residues. CDR3 amino acids: CATSPCPGCPPYEQYF. CDR3 DNA: TGTGCCACTTCCCCTTGTCCCGGATGCCCTCCCTACGAGCAGTACTTC.

This clonotype was recorded once. This chain uses TRBV28 with TRBJ2-5; D may be TRBD2 (6 bases). Germline CDR1 and CDR2: MDHEN and SYDVKM. The CDR3 sequence is 16 residues long. The V end was cut by 3 bases, the J end by 0 bases, with 14 bases between. CDR3 DNA: TGTGCCAGCAGTTTTAGCCGTGGAGGGAACCAAGAGACCCAGTACTTC. Translated, it gives CASSFSRGGNQETQYF.

Notes on this clonotype: A much larger clone lies a single base off, so this may be a read error. V is TRBV5-8 and J is TRBJ2-7; the D gene is possibly TRBD1 (5 bases). This CDR3 spans 11 amino acids. CDR1 is SGHTS, CDR2 YDEGEE, per germline. The CDR3: CASSLVAGNAF. The CDR3 nucleotides read TGTGCCAGCAGCTTGGTGGCAGGGAACGCGTTC.

This clonotype was detected ten times or more. This chain uses TRBV25-1 with TRBJ1-6; 7 bases are a match to TRBD1. The trim removed 2 bases at V and 6 bases at J, leaving 7 bases unmatched. Germline loops: CDR1 MGHDK, CDR2 SYGVNS. This CDR3 is built from 16 residues. The CDR3 loop is CASSEDRAPINSPLHF. Here the CDR3 DNA reads TGTGCCAGCAGTGAAGACAGGGCTCCTATTAATTCACCCCTCCACTTT.

This clonotype has a count of ten or more. The V gene is TRBV7-8, the J gene TRBJ1-5; tentative D call: TRBD1 (6 bases). Trimming pared 5 bases from V and 5 bases from J, leaving 25 bases between. The CDR3 consists of 18 residues. Germline assignment: CDR1 SGHVS and CDR2 FQNEAQ. The DNA for the CDR3 is TGTGCCAGCAGCAATCTGTCACCTCGGACAGCCGCCCATCAGCCCCAGCATTTT. Protein product: CASSNLSPRTAAHQPQHF.

Many counts were recorded for this clonotype. This sequence joins TRBV12-3 or TRBV12-4 and TRBJ1-2; D gene uncertain. The germline V and J ends were trimmed by 5 bases and 2 bases, with 9 bases remaining between them. The CDR3 extends over 13 amino acids. CDR3 bases: TGTGCCAGCAGTCCCCAGTCGAACTATGGCTACACCTTC. This codes for CASSPQSNYGYTF.

This sequence joins TRBV6-2 or TRBV6-3 and TRBJ1-1, with 9 bases lining up with TRBD1. The CDR3 contains 14 residues. V shed 8 bases, J shed 3 bases, and the junction held 7 bases outside the gene matches. CDR1 MNHEY and CDR2 SVGEGT come from the germline V gene. CDR3 DNA: TGTGCCAGCGTGTACAGGGGGCGTGACACTGAAGCTTTCTTT. Amino acids: CASVYRGRDTEAFF.

This clonotype was observed at least ten times. The chain carries TRBV11-2 and TRBJ1-1; D ambiguous. This CDR3 spans 14 amino acids. Germline V gene data show CDR1 as SGHAT and CDR2 as FQNNGV. V lost 1 base to trimming and J lost 2 bases, with 8 bases between them. The CDR3 coding sequence is TGTGCCAGCAGCTTAGGGGGAATAAACACTGAAGCTTTCTTT. This translates into CASSLGGINTEAFF.

This clonotype showed up many times. The gene calls are TRBV12-3 or TRBV12-4 and TRBJ2-7; 12 bases match TRBD2. The V segment lost 3 bases and the J segment 11 bases; nucleotides outside the gene matches: 8. The CDR3 covers 14 residues. The CDR3 DNA sequence: TGTGCCAGCAGTTTGAAACTAGCGGGAGGCACGAAGTACTTC. It yields the protein CASSLKLAGGTKYF.

In this sample, this clonotype turned up a few times. The chain employs TRBV11-3 and TRBJ1-1; 9 bases are a match to TRBD1. Germline V gene data show CDR1 as SGHNT and CDR2 as YENEEA. V lost 5 bases to trimming and J lost 7 bases; unmatched junction nucleotides: 11. The CDR3 sequence is 15 residues long. CDR3 coding DNA: TGTGCCAGCAGCGAGTGGGGACAGGGTTCGAATGAAGCTTTCTTT. It is translated as CASSEWGQGSNEAFF. Combining the CDR3 with reference TRBV11-3 and TRBJ1-1 gives the whole variable domain EAGVVQSPRYKIIEKKQPVAFWCNPISGHNTLYWYLQNLGQGPELLIRYENEEAVDDSQLPKDRFSAERLKGVDSTLKIQPAELGDSAVYLCASSEWGQGSNEAFFGQGTRLTVV.

As to this clonotype: This may come from a read error, since a much larger clone is one base off. This rearrangement joins TRBV6-1 to TRBJ2-4, with a tentative D call TRBD1 (7 bases). This CDR3 spans 17 amino acids. Per the germline V gene, CDR1 is MNHNS and CDR2 is SASEGT. Trimming removed 5 bases at V and 6 bases at J, with 23 bases between. The CDR3 here is CASSPQSRQGGGNIQYF. DNA for the CDR3: TGTGCCAGCAGTCCGCAGTCCCGACAGGGAGGAGGAAACATTCAGTACTTC.

Many counts were recorded for this clonotype. V usage is TRBV12-3 or TRBV12-4 and J usage is TRBJ1-1; perhaps TRBD1 as D (5 bases). Trimming stripped 3 bases from V and 5 bases from J, with 16 bases between. CDR3 length: 15 residues. DNA of the CDR3: TGTGCCAGCAGTTTTAACGAGGGGCTCTGGACTGAAGCTTTCTTT. It encodes CASSFNEGLWTEAFF.

This clonotype was seen repeatedly, ten times or more. The V gene is TRBV15, the J gene TRBJ2-7; no reliable D call. The CDR3 runs 16 residues. Germline V lookup: CDR1 LNHNV, CDR2 YYDKDF (reference sequence). The V gene lost 0 bases and the J gene lost 1 base, with 13 bases spanning the gap. The DNA for the CDR3 is TGTGCCACCAGCAGAGATCTTTCACGTGGTTCCTACGAGCAGTACTTC. Its translation: CATSRDLSRGSYEQYF.

At least ten counts were recorded for this clonotype. The chain joins TRBV27 to TRBJ1-2, with TRBD1 matching 8 bases. The J segment lost 2 bases and the V segment lost 2 bases, leaving 7 bases of the junction unmatched. The CDR3 is made up of 16 amino acids. Germline lookup yields CDR1 MNHEY and CDR2 SMNVEV (reference sequence). The chain's CDR3 is CASSLIFGQGNYGYTF. CDR3 nucleotide sequence: TGTGCCAGCAGTTTAATCTTCGGACAGGGCAACTATGGCTACACCTTC.

Many counts were recorded for this clonotype. This chain uses TRBV7-3 with TRBJ1-6; tentatively, D is TRBD1 (5 bases). This CDR3 spans 15 amino acids. V lost 0 bases, J lost 7 bases, and 10 bases lay in between. Germline V gene sequence: CDR1 SGHTA, CDR2 FQGTGA. Here the CDR3 DNA reads TGTGCCAGCAGCTTAACAGGGGACGGGAATTCACCCCTCCACTTT. Encoded protein: CASSLTGDGNSPLHF.

This clonotype was counted ten times or more. The rearrangement links TRBV5-1 to TRBJ2-7; a weak D match, TRBD2 (6 bases). Trimming took 2 bases from V and 7 from J, leaving 10 bases between them. The germline V gene has CDR1 SGHRS and CDR2 YFSETQ. CDR3 size: 12 residues. CDR3 DNA: TGCGCCAGCAGCTTACCTAGCGCAGAGCAGTACTTC. Its translation: CASSLPSAEQYF.